The TCR beta chain described here comes from a study of OX40 agonist ivuxolimab in advanced cancers. Assay: immunoSEQ multiplex PCR; the TCRdb copy retains only in-frame clones and omits some. The sample includes tens of thousands of clones, 65% to 90% seen only once; the top ten take around 2%. Systemic immunosuppression or a history of autoimmune disease excluded patients. The CDR3 loop spans 13 amino acids. The germline V gene encodes CDR1 SQVTM and CDR2 ANQGSEA. V lost 7 bases, J lost 0 bases, and 3 bases stayed unmatched. This specimen was CD4+ or CD8+ T cells sorted from blood, taken in a trial of the OX40 agonist ivuxolimab. The TCR was taken from an adult with an advanced solid tumor such as melanoma, head and neck, liver or kidney cancer. The gene calls are TRBV29-1 and TRBJ2-5; 9 positions match TRBD1. CDR3 loop: CSADRGYQETQYF. The DNA of the CDR3 is TGCAGCGCAGACAGGGGGTACCAAGAGACCCAGTACTTC.